This TCR beta chain came from a study of blood T cell repertoires in COVID-19. The protocol was immunoSEQ multiplex PCR, while the TCRdb copy is restricted to in-frame clones and leaves out a portion. The sample carries about 180,000 clones, under 90% recorded once. This CDR3 has 13 amino acids. Germline CDR1 and CDR2: SGHNT and YYREEE (reference sequence). V lost 4 bases, J lost 7 bases, and 9 bases lay in between. This clone was found once. Sequencing was performed on peripheral blood. This clonotype was obtained from a person between 65 and 80 years old with COVID-19, enrolled during active disease. J is TRBJ1-6 and V is TRBV5-4; tentative D call: TRBD1 (5 bases). The CDR3 coding sequence is TGTGCCAGCAGCACTACAGGAAATTCACCCCTCCACTTT. Protein: CASSTTGNSPLHF.